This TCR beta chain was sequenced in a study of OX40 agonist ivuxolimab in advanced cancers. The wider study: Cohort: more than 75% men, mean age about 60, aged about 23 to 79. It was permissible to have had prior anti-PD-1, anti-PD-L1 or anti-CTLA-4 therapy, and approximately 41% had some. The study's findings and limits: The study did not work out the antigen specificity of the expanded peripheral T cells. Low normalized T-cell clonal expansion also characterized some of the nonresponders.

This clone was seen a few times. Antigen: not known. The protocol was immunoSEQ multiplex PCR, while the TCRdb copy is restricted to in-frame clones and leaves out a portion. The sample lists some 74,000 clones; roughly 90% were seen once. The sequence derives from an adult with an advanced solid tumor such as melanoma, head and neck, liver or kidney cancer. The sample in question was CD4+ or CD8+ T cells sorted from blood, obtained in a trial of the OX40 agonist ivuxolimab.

The CDR3 bases are TGCGCCAGCAGCCAAGGAGGTACCAAGGACAATCAGCCCCAGCATTTT. Its translation is CASSQGGTKDNQPQHF. This sequence joins TRBV4-1 and TRBJ1-5; D is uncertain. Germline CDR1 and CDR2: MGHRA and YSYEKL. V lost 1 base and J 3 bases, leaving 13 bases between the germline ends. The CDR3 has 16 residues.